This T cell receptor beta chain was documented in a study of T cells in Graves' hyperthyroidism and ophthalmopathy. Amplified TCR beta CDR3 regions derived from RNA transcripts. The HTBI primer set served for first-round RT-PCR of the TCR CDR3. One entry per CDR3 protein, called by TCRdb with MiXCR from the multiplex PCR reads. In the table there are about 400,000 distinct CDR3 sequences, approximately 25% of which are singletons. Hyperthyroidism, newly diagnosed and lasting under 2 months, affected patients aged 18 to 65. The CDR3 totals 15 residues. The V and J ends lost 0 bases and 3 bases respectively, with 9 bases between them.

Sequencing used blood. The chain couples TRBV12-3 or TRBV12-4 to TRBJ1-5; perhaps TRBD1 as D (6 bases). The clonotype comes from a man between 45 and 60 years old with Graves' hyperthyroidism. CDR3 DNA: TGTGCCAGCAGTTTAGCGACAGGTCCCAATCAGCCCCAGCATTTT. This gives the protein CASSLATGPNQPQHF.